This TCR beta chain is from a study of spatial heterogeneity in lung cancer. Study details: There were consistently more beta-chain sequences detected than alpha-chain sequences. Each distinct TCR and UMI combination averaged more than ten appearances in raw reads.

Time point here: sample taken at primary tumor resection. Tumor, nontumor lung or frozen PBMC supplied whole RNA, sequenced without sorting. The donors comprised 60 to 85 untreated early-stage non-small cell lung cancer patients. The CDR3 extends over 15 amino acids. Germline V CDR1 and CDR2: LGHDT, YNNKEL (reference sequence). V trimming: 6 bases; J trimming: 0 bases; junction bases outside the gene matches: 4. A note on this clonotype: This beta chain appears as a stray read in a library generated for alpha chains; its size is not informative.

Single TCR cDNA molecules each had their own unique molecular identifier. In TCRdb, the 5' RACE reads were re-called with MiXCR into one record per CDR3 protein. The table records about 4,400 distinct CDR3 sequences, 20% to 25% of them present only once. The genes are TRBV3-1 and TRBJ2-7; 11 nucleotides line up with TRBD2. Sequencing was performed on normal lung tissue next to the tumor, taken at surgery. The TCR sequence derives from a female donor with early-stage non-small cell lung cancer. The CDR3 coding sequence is TGTGCCAGCAGTCCTAGCGGGGGGACCTCCTACGAGCAGTACTTC. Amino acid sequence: CASSPSGGTSYEQYF.